In this sample, the clone carrying this T cell receptor beta chain turned up a few times. What it recognizes is unknown. Investigators isolated RNA and reverse transcribed it into cDNA to act as the sequencing template. Generated by immunoSEQ multiplex PCR, the TCRdb table keeps only in-frame clones and is missing some. The sample consists of fewer than 250,000 clones, 60% of them appearing once. This specimen belongs to a study of CD8+ T cells in alopecia areata. The treatment is: oral pan-JAK inhibitor, 5-10 mg twice daily. It was from alopecia areata patients that lesional scalp punch biopsies and peripheral blood were collected. Regarding the study as a whole: It was less clear whether patients shared TCRs than it was in mice, possibly because of HLA. Many expanded lesional clones persisted in scalp and blood during tofacitinib treatment. Normal skin's resident alphabeta T cells are also sequenced in scalp samples.

This receptor was taken from a human donor with alopecia areata. The material was CD4+ T cells sorted from blood, obtained at week 24, from a patient treated with tofacitinib.

The CDR3 DNA reads as TGCAGCGCTAGACCCAGGGGCAATGAGCAGTTCTTC. Its protein product is CSARPRGNEQFF. The chain links TRBV29-1 to TRBJ2-1; TRBD1 might be the D (6 bases). The CDR3 loop spans 12 amino acids. Germline V gives CDR1 SQVTM, CDR2 ANQGSEA. Trimming shortened V by 7 bases and J by 6 bases, and 13 bases separated the two germline ends.